What follows is one TCR beta chain and its context. Methods used by the authors: Using reference gene primer amplification, nucleated cell counts were estimated. Only in-frame clones appear in the TCRdb table, and some are missing; sequencing was by immunoSEQ multiplex PCR. V, J and clone size are taken as reported in that table, and D and trimming were inferred from the DNA itself. In the table there are about 72,000 clones, approximately 84% of which are singletons. This specimen belongs to a study of blood T cell repertoires in COVID-19. Study-level information: Specimens from acute and convalescent COVID-19 originated in the United States, Italy and Spain. PBMCs, B-cell-depleted T cells, or T cells were the source of the cDNA or gDNA that made up the material.

This TCR derives from a man in his 70s with active or convalescent COVID-19. The sequencing input was peripheral blood.

Written as DNA, the CDR3 is TGCGCCAGCAGCTTAGCGACCTCCCAATGGGACGAGCAGTACTTC. Protein: CASSLATSQWDEQYF. The rearrangement links TRBV5-1 to TRBJ2-7; D remains unclear. This CDR3 spans 15 amino acids. In germline, CDR1 is SGHRS, CDR2 YFSETQ. The germline V and J ends were trimmed by 2 bases and 5 bases, with 17 bases remaining between them.